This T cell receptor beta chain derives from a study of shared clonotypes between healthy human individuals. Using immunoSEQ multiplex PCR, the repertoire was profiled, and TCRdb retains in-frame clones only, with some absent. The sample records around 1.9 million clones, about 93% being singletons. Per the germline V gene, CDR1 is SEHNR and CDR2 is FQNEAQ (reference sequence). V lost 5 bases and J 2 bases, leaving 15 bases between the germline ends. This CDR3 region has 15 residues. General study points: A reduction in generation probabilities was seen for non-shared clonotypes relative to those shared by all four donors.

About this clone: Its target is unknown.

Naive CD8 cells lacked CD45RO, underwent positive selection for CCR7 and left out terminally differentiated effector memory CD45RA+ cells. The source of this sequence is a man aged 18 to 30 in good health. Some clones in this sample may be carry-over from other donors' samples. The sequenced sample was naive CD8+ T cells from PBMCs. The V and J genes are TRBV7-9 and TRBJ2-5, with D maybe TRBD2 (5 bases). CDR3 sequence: CASSPLLRDQETQYF. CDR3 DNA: TGTGCCAGCAGCCCCCTTCTGAGGGATCAAGAGACCCAGTACTTC.